The next 32 T cell receptor beta chains were all read from a single sample in a study of T cell changes during pregnancy in multiple sclerosis. Generated by immunoSEQ multiplex PCR, the TCRdb table keeps only in-frame clones and is missing some. The table includes some 60,000 clones, about 90% detected once. The sequences come from peripheral blood, collected in the second trimester of pregnancy. The receptors were sampled from a female donor in good health, enrolled as a control in a pregnancy study.

The V and J genes are TRBV5-1 and TRBJ1-4; no clear D. Trimming pared 4 bases from V and 0 bases from J, leaving 13 bases between. This CDR3 is built from 16 residues. The germline V gene has CDR1 SGHRS and CDR2 YFSETQ. DNA of the CDR3: TGCGCCAGCAGCGAAGGCACAGCAGCAACTAATGAAAAACTGTTTTTT. Translated: CASSEGTAATNEKLFF.

The chain links TRBV30 to TRBJ2-5; D is undetermined. The germline V and J ends were trimmed by 1 base and 5 bases, with 5 bases remaining between them. CDR1 and CDR2 from the germline V gene are GTSNPN and SVGIG (reference sequence). The CDR3 runs to 11 residues. The CDR3 loop is CAWSAFETQYF. DNA for the CDR3: TGTGCCTGGAGTGCATTTGAGACCCAGTACTTC.

This chain uses TRBV10-3 with TRBJ2-2, with a weak D call TRBD2 (5 bases). The CDR3 has 14 amino acids. Trimming pared 9 bases from V and 3 bases from J, leaving 14 bases between. Per the germline V gene, CDR1 is ENHRY and CDR2 is SYGVKD. CDR3 bases: TGTGCCATTGAATCCGGGAAATACACCGGGGAGCTGTTTTTT. Translated, it gives CAIESGKYTGELFF.

The V gene is TRBV18, the J gene TRBJ1-2; 7 nucleotides agree with TRBD1. Trimming at V came to 4 bases and at J to 4 bases, leaving 6 bases not matched to a gene. Germline-derived CDR1 and CDR2 are KGHSH and LQKENI. The CDR3 contains 14 residues. The chain's CDR3 is CASSRDSNSYGYTF. CDR3 nucleotides: TGTGCCAGCTCACGGGACAGCAACTCCTATGGCTACACCTTC. Full variable domain (outside the CDR3, taken from reference TRBV18 and TRBJ1-2): NAGVMQNPRHLVRRRGQEARLRCSPMKGHSHVYWYRQLPEEGLKFMVYLQKENIIDESGMPKERFSAEFPKEGPSILRIQQVVRGDSAAYFCASSRDSNSYGYTFGSGTRLTVV.

The chain is built from TRBV11-1 and TRBJ2-1, with D possibly matching TRBD2 (5 bases). Between the trimmed V and J ends, which lost 3 bases and 10 bases, there was a span of 13 bases. CDR1 is SGHAT and CDR2 is FQDESV in the germline V gene (reference sequence). This CDR3 comprises 13 residues. CDR3 in DNA: TGTGCCAGCAGCTTGGAAGCGGCAAACGAGCAGTTCTTC. This gives the protein CASSLEAANEQFF.

This rearrangement joins TRBV10-2 to TRBJ2-4; the D gene is possibly TRBD1 (5 bases). With 6 bases removed from V and 0 bases from J, the gap between germline ends came to 12 bases. Germline values: CDR1 WSHSY, CDR2 SAAADI. This CDR3 has 15 residues. The CDR3 sequence is CASSQDRLAKNIQYF. The CDR3 nucleotides read TGCGCCAGCAGCCAAGACAGACTAGCCAAAAACATTCAGTACTTC.

About this clone itself: One end of the junction does not line up with germline, which may come from a read error. This chain uses TRBV27 with TRBJ1-1; unclear D gene. The CDR3 has 14 amino acids. CDR1 is MNHEY and CDR2 is SMNVEV in the germline V gene (reference sequence). The CDR3 DNA sequence: TGTGCCACCAGTTCCGGGGAAATGAACACTGAAGCTTTCTTT. Translating it yields CATSSGEMNTEAFF.

This clone was picked up one time. The V and J genes are TRBV5-8 and TRBJ1-4; D may be TRBD1 (6 bases). The germline gives CDR1 SGHTS, CDR2 YDEGEE. Trimming pared 4 bases from V and 5 bases from J, leaving 15 bases between. The CDR3 spans 15 residues. The CDR3 loop is CASSQGQIQNEKLFF. The DNA for the CDR3 is TGTGCCAGCAGCCAAGGACAGATCCAGAATGAAAAACTGTTTTTT.

The gene calls are TRBV28 and TRBJ1-2, with TRBD1 matching over 9 bases. J was trimmed by 7 bases and V by 6 bases; bases with no gene match: 9. Germline CDR1 and CDR2: MDHEN and SYDVKM. The CDR3 has 14 amino acids. The CDR3 nucleotides read TGTGCCAGCAGAGCAGGGACAGGGATAACTGGCTACACCTTC. It encodes CASRAGTGITGYTF.

V is TRBV4-1 and J is TRBJ2-7; D not resolved. The ends were cut back, 0 bases at V and 2 bases at J, with 11 bases in the middle. Germline CDR1 is MGHRA and CDR2 is YSYEKL. CDR3 size: 15 residues. CDR3: CASSQELAAPYEQYF. Written as DNA, the CDR3 is TGCGCCAGCAGCCAAGAGCTCGCGGCCCCCTACGAGCAGTACTTC.

Points on this clone: At one end, the junction sequence differs from germline, possibly due to a read error. This chain uses TRBV7-7 with TRBJ1-1, with D unclear. Per germline, CDR1 SSHAT and CDR2 FNYEAQ (reference sequence). The CDR3 extends over 14 amino acids. The CDR3 loop is CASSALGRETEAFF. CDR3 nucleotides: TGTGCTAGCAGCGCCTTGGGCCGGGAAACTGAAGCTTTCTTT.

The chain's CDR3 is CASRERGRDRSYEQYF. The CDR3 nucleotides read TGTGCCAGCAGGGAAAGGGGCCGGGACAGATCCTACGAGCAGTACTTC. V usage is TRBV2 and J usage is TRBJ2-7; 7 bases map to TRBD1. Per the germline V gene, CDR1 is SNHLY and CDR2 is FYNNEI. The CDR3 runs 16 residues. Unmatched junction bases numbered 12, after V lost 6 bases and J lost 1 base.

The rearrangement links TRBV7-3 to TRBJ2-1, with a weak D call TRBD1 (5 bases). This CDR3 spans 15 amino acids. The V and J ends lost 2 bases and 2 bases respectively, with 10 bases between them. The germline V gene has CDR1 SGHTA and CDR2 FQGTGA. The CDR3 DNA reads as TGTGCCAGCAGCTTACCAGGGTCGGCCTACAATGAGCAGTTCTTC. This sequence encodes CASSLPGSAYNEQFF.

This chain joins TRBV19 and TRBJ2-7; weak D call: TRBD1 (6 bases). With 5 bases removed from V and 6 bases from J, the gap between germline ends came to 14 bases. CDR1 is LNHDA, CDR2 SQIVND, per germline (reference sequence). This CDR3 has 13 amino acids. CDR3 loop: CASSFYRETEQYF. The CDR3, as DNA: TGTGCCAGTAGTTTTTACAGGGAAACCGAGCAGTACTTC.

The V gene is TRBV18, the J gene TRBJ2-3; D not resolved. V was clipped by 4 bases and J by 6 bases, with 11 bases between them. Germline V gives CDR1 KGHSH, CDR2 LQKENI. CDR3 length: 13 residues. The CDR3 loop is CASSLRSEDTQYF. The CDR3 DNA follows: TGTGCCAGCTCACTAAGAAGCGAGGATACGCAGTATTTT.

The genes are TRBV5-5 and TRBJ2-3; TRBD2 matches 8 bases. V trimming: 1 base; J trimming: 0 bases; junction bases outside the gene matches: 13. This CDR3 region has 19 residues. Germline CDR1 SGHKS, CDR2 YYEKEE (reference sequence). The CDR3 loop is CASSLTPWRGVLSTDTQYF. CDR3 nucleotides: TGTGCCAGCAGCTTGACCCCTTGGCGGGGGGTACTTAGCACAGATACGCAGTATTTT.

The chain uses TRBV30 and TRBJ2-7; 8 bases agree with TRBD1. The CDR3 length is 12 residues. Losses at the gene ends were 0 bases for V and 13 bases for J; bases not matched to a gene: 8. Germline loops: CDR1 GTSNPN, CDR2 SVGIG (reference sequence). The CDR3 DNA sequence: TGTGCCTGGAGTGTATCGCCGGACAGGGTCTACTTC. Amino acids: CAWSVSPDRVYF. The variable domain in full, with the rest retrieved from reference TRBV30 and TRBJ2-7, is SQTIHQWPATLVQPVGSPLSLECTVEGTSNPNLYWYRQAAGRGLQLLFYSVGIGQISSEVPQNLSASRPQDRQFILSSKKLLLSDSGFYLCAWSVSPDRVYFGPGTRLTVT.

There are a few counts of this clone. The V and J genes are TRBV4-1 and TRBJ2-3, with D tentatively TRBD2 (5 bases). Trimming took off 4 bases at V and 0 bases at J, with 20 bases between the two ends. This CDR3 spans 18 amino acids. Germline CDR1 MGHRA, CDR2 YSYEKL. CDR3 region: CASSLGFAGGLSTDTQYF. The DNA of the CDR3 is TGCGCCAGCAGCCTAGGATTCGCGGGCGGTTTGAGCACAGATACGCAGTATTTT.

This clone was seen just once. The genes are TRBV6-1 and TRBJ2-5, with 7 positions matching TRBD1. Looked up from germline, CDR1 is MNHNS and CDR2 is SASEGT. The CDR3 has 17 amino acids. The trim removed 4 bases at V and 2 bases at J, leaving 13 bases unmatched. CDR3 amino acids: CASSGVARTGGQETQYF. The DNA for the CDR3 is TGTGCCAGCAGTGGCGTGGCCCGGACAGGCGGGCAAGAGACCCAGTACTTC.

This chain connects TRBV28 to TRBJ1-1; D is undetermined. The CDR3 is 13 amino acids. Germline CDR1 reads MDHEN; CDR2 reads SYDVKM. Trimming took 4 bases from V and 8 from J, leaving 14 bases between them. The CDR3, as DNA: TGTGCCAGCAGTTCAGGTATAGTCCGGGAAGCTTTCTTT. Its protein product is CASSSGIVREAFF.

The gene calls are TRBV29-1 and TRBJ2-2; TRBD1 matches at 9 bases. Losses at the gene ends were 4 bases for V and 0 bases for J; bases not matched to a gene: 0. The length of the CDR3 is 14 residues. Germline values: CDR1 SQVTM, CDR2 ANQGSEA. The CDR3 sequence: CSVGDRANTGELFF. In DNA, the CDR3 is TGCAGCGTTGGGGACAGGGCGAACACCGGGGAGCTGTTTTTT.

J is TRBJ2-5 and V is TRBV14; D perhaps matches TRBD1 (5 bases). This CDR3 contains 17 residues. The ends were cut back, 0 bases at V and 2 bases at J, with 16 bases in the middle. From germline, CDR1 is SGHDN and CDR2 FVKESK. In DNA form, the CDR3 reads TGTGCCAGCAGCCAAGATATCGTGGACAAACGACAAGAGACCCAGTACTTC. As protein: CASSQDIVDKRQETQYF.

V is TRBV6-5 and J is TRBJ2-1, with 8 bases matching TRBD2. The CDR3 spans 16 residues. Germline V lookup: CDR1 MNHEY, CDR2 SVGAGI. Losses at the gene ends were 2 bases for V and 5 bases for J; bases not matched to a gene: 8. Written as DNA, the CDR3 is TGTGCCAGCAGTTACAGTGCATCGGGGGGGAACAATGAGCAGTTCTTC. It specifies CASSYSASGGNNEQFF.

This chain connects TRBV15 to TRBJ2-5; perhaps TRBD2 as D (7 bases). Trimming pared 1 base from V and 3 bases from J, leaving 12 bases between. Germline V gives CDR1 LNHNV, CDR2 YYDKDF (reference sequence). The CDR3 is 15 residues long. CDR3 sequence: CATSRVGGLKETQYF. For the CDR3, the DNA is TGTGCCACCAGCAGAGTCGGGGGGCTCAAAGAGACCCAGTACTTC.

V and J are TRBV4-1 and TRBJ2-1, with a possible D match to TRBD2 (6 bases). Per the germline V gene, CDR1 is MGHRA and CDR2 is YSYEKL. The CDR3 runs 16 residues. V lost 0 bases, J lost 2 bases, and 11 bases lay in between. CDR3 sequence reads: CASSQDVIAAYNEQFF. In DNA form, the CDR3 reads TGCGCCAGCAGCCAAGATGTAATAGCGGCCTACAATGAGCAGTTCTTC.

This sequence joins TRBV5-1 and TRBJ2-1; 12 nucleotides match TRBD2. J was trimmed by 6 bases and V by 1 base; bases with no gene match: 5. Per germline, CDR1 SGHRS and CDR2 YFSETQ. The CDR3 contains 16 residues. The CDR3 nucleotides are TGCGCCAGCAGCTTGAAAACTAGCGGGGGGACCAATGAGCAGTTCTTC. It is translated as CASSLKTSGGTNEQFF.

There are a few counts of this clone. The chain has TRBV19 and TRBJ1-1, with 7 bases fitting TRBD1. The CDR3 covers 15 residues. In germline, CDR1 is LNHDA, CDR2 SQIVND (reference sequence). V lost 4 bases and J lost 4; bases outside the gene matches: 9. The CDR3 sequence: CASSKRGLIGTEAFF. CDR3 DNA sequence: TGTGCCAGTAGTAAGAGGGGGCTAATCGGCACTGAAGCTTTCTTT. Full variable domain (outside the CDR3, taken from reference TRBV19 and TRBJ1-1): DGGITQSPKYLFRKEGQNVTLSCEQNLNHDAMYWYRQDPGQGLRLIYYSQIVNDFQKGDIAEGYSVSREKKESFPLTVTSAQKNPTAFYLCASSKRGLIGTEAFFGQGTRLTVV.

The chain carries TRBV7-2 and TRBJ1-2; 8 bases are shared with TRBD1. Unmatched junction bases numbered 3, after V lost 5 bases and J lost 7 bases. This CDR3 is built from 12 residues. Germline loops: CDR1 SGHTA, CDR2 FQGNSA. The DNA of the CDR3 is TGTGCCAGCAGCGCGCAGGGGGCTGGCTACACCTTC. Translating gives CASSAQGAGYTF.

This sequence joins TRBV4-2 and TRBJ2-5, with 9 positions matching TRBD2. V trimming: 1 base; J trimming: 4 bases; junction bases outside the gene matches: 10. The germline gives CDR1 LGHNA, CDR2 YNFKEQ. The CDR3 sequence is 17 residues long. CDR3 in amino acids: CASSQVGGGGAVETQYF. The CDR3 nucleotides read TGTGCCAGCAGCCAAGTGGGCGGCGGGGGGGCGGTAGAGACCCAGTACTTC.

The chain couples TRBV5-1 to TRBJ2-3; TRBD1 matches at 12 bases. This CDR3 is built from 16 residues. V lost 4 bases to trimming and J lost 8 bases; unmatched junction nucleotides: 11. CDR1 is SGHRS, CDR2 YFSETQ, per germline. The CDR3 bases are TGCGCCAGCAGCCCCGGGACAGGGGGCAATCACGGTACGCAGTATTTT. Its protein is CASSPGTGGNHGTQYF.

The gene calls are TRBV27 and TRBJ2-7, with D perhaps TRBD2 (5 bases). Trimming stripped 2 bases from V and 4 bases from J, with 15 bases between. In germline, CDR1 is MNHEY, CDR2 SMNVEV (reference sequence). This CDR3 has 15 amino acids. The CDR3 coding sequence is TGTGCCAGCAGTTTAGGACCCGGGGATTTATACGAGCAGTACTTC. It specifies CASSLGPGDLYEQYF.

The chain employs TRBV2 and TRBJ2-5; D ambiguous. The CDR3 covers 15 residues. V was clipped by 3 bases and J by 1 base, with 12 bases between them. Looked up from germline, CDR1 is SNHLY and CDR2 is FYNNEI. The chain's CDR3 is CASSDTRHTQETQYF. The DNA of the CDR3 is TGTGCCAGCAGTGACACCAGACACACCCAAGAGACCCAGTACTTC.